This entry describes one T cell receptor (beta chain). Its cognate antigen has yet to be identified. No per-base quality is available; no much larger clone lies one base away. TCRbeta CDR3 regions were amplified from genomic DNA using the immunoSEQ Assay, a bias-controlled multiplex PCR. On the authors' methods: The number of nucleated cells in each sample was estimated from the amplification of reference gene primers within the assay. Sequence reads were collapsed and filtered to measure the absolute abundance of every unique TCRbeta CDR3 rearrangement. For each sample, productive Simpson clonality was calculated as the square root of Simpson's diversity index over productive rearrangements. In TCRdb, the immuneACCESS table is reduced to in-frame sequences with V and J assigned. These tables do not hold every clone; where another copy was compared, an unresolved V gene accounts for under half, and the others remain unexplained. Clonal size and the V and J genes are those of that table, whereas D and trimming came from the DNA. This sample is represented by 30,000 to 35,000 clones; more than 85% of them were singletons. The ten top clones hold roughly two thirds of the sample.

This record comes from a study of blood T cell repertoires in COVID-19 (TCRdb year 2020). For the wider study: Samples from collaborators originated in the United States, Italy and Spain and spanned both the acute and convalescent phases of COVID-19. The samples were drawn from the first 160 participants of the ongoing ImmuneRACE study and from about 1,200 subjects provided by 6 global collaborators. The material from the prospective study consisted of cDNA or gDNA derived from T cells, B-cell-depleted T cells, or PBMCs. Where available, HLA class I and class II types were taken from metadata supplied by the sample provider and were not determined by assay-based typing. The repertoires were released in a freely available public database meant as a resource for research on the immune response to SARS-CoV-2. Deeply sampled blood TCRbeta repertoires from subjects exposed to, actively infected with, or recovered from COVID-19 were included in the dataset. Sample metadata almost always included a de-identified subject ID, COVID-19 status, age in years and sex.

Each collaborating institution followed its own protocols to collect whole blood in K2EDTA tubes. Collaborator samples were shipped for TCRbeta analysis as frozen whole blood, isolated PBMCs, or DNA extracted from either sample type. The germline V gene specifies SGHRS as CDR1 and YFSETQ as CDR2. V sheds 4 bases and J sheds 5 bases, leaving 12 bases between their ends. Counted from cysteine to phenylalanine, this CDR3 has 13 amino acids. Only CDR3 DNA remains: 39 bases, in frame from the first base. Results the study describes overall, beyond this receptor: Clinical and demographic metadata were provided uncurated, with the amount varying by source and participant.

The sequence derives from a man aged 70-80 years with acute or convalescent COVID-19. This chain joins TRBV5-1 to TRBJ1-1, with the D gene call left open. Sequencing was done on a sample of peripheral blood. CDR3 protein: CASSNGWETEAFF. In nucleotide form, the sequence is TGCGCCAGCAGCAACGGGTGGGAGACTGAAGCTTTCTTT.